What follows is one T cell receptor beta chain and its context. What it binds is not known. This sample is drawn from a study of OX40 agonist ivuxolimab in advanced cancers. Study overall: Patients were treated with ivuxolimab, an agonistic anti-OX40 (CD134) antibody. Every 2 weeks, patients got intravenous ivuxolimab at one of six dose levels (0.01-10 mg/kg). Dose-escalation patients' cancers were hepatocellular carcinoma, melanoma, renal cell or head and neck cancer.

TCRdb keeps only in-frame clones here, not all; method: immunoSEQ multiplex PCR. The sample holds about 50,000 clones, approximately 84% seen once. V trimming: 3 bases; J trimming: 2 bases; junction bases outside the gene matches: 5. CDR1 SGDLS and CDR2 YYNGEE come from the germline V gene. The CDR3 consists of 15 residues. Study-wide results and caveats: People who partly responded at 0.1-3.0 mg/kg had some of the least clonal expansion seen.

Sequenced here: CD4+ or CD8+ T cells sorted from blood, sampled in a trial of the OX40 agonist ivuxolimab. This chain links TRBV9 with TRBJ2-3; 8 nucleotides line up with TRBD1. The TCR originated in an adult with an advanced solid tumor such as melanoma, head and neck, liver or kidney cancer. Here the CDR3 reads CASSARTGNTDTQYF. The DNA for the CDR3 is TGTGCCAGCAGCGCCCGGACAGGGAACACAGATACGCAGTATTTT. Full variable domain (rest looked up from reference TRBV9 and TRBJ2-3): DSGVTQTPKHLITATGQRVTLRCSPRSGDLSVYWYQQSLDQGLQFLIQYYNGEERAKGNILERFSAQQFPDLHSELNLSSLELGDSALYFCASSARTGNTDTQYFGPGTRLTVL.